Shown below are 8 T cell receptor beta chains from a single sample sequenced in a study of shared clonotypes between healthy human individuals. Using immunoSEQ multiplex PCR, the repertoire was profiled, and TCRdb retains in-frame clones only, with some absent. The sample holds more than 900,000 clones, around 78% seen once. The material sequenced was memory CD4+ T cells from PBMCs. Documented subset: CD45RA-negative fraction. These receptors were collected from a young man in good health. Some clones in this sample may be carry-over from other donors' samples.

The chain couples TRBV28 to TRBJ1-2; 8 bases are a match to TRBD1. The germline V gene encodes CDR1 MDHEN and CDR2 SYDVKM. The CDR3 consists of 15 residues. V was clipped by 5 bases and J by 0 bases; unmatched bases: 5. The CDR3 DNA sequence: TGTGCCAGCAGTAGGACAGGGAGAGCTAACTATGGCTACACCTTC. The encoded protein is CASSRTGRANYGYTF.

The chain employs TRBV19 and TRBJ2-7, with 9 bases matching TRBD2. This CDR3 contains 14 residues. Germline CDR1 and CDR2: LNHDA and SQIVND (reference sequence). Trimming removed 7 bases from V and 2 bases from J; junction bases left unmatched: 6. CDR3 sequence: CASTRTSATYEQYF. The CDR3 DNA follows: TGTGCCAGTACCCGGACTAGCGCGACCTACGAGCAGTACTTC.

This clone was seen once. The chain carries TRBV6-5 and TRBJ2-3; perhaps TRBD1 as D (7 bases). Germline V gene lookup returns CDR1 MNHEY and CDR2 SVGAGI. The CDR3 has 14 residues. The germline V and J ends were trimmed by 8 bases and 0 bases, with 12 bases remaining between them. For the CDR3, the DNA is TGTGCCAGCCGACAGGGACTTAGCACAGATACGCAGTATTTT. Translated, it gives CASRQGLSTDTQYF.

The chain couples TRBV5-1 to TRBJ2-7; TRBD1 might be the D (6 bases). Germline V gene lookup returns CDR1 SGHRS and CDR2 YFSETQ. The V end lost 2 bases, the J end lost 4 bases, and 16 bases lay between the germline ends. The length of the CDR3 is 15 residues. The CDR3 nucleotides read TGCGCCAGCAGCTTAGAGGCAGGGGCAGGGTACGAGCAGTACTTC. Translating gives CASSLEAGAGYEQYF.

Concerning this clone itself: The junction and the germline gene differ at one end; a read error may be behind it. The chain is built from TRBV7-2 and TRBJ2-7, with a tentative D call TRBD1 (6 bases). Germline V gene lookup returns CDR1 SGHTA and CDR2 FQGNSA. This CDR3 comprises 14 residues. The CDR3 bases are TGTGCCAGCAGCTTAGGCCCAACACAGGGACCTACCCACTTC. This sequence encodes CASSLGPTQGPTHF. The variable domain in full, completed from reference TRBV7-2 and TRBJ2-7, reads GAGVSQSPSNKVTEKGKDVELRCDPISGHTALYWYRQSLGQGLEFLIYFQGNSAPDKSGLPSDRFSAERTGGSVSTLTIQRTQQEDSAVYLCASSLGPTQGPTHFGPGTRLTVT.

The rearrangement links TRBV28 to TRBJ1-2; no clear D gene. This CDR3 is built from 12 residues. V lost 1 base, J lost 7 bases, and 7 bases lay in between. Germline-derived CDR1 and CDR2 are MDHEN and SYDVKM. The CDR3 reads CASSLLSGGYTF. CDR3 nucleotides: TGTGCCAGCAGTTTATTGTCCGGTGGCTACACCTTC.

The rearrangement joins TRBV7-9 to TRBJ2-5; either TRBD1 or TRBD2 may fit D (5 bases each). This CDR3 has 14 amino acids. Trimming took 7 bases from V and 2 from J, leaving 14 bases between them. Germline assignment: CDR1 SEHNR and CDR2 FQNEAQ (reference sequence). Here the CDR3 DNA reads TGTGCCAGCACTTTGGGGGTAAATCAAGAGACCCAGTACTTC. Protein: CASTLGVNQETQYF.

This clone has ten or more counts. This chain links TRBV5-1 with TRBJ2-7; TRBD2 aligns across 9 bases. From germline, CDR1 is SGHRS and CDR2 YFSETQ. This CDR3 contains 16 residues. The V gene end was trimmed by 2 bases and the J gene end by 2 bases; junction bases not matched to a gene: 8. CDR3 nucleotide sequence: TGCGCCAGCAGCTTCCGGTCCGGGACTAGCCCCTACGAGCAGTACTTC. Its protein is CASSFRSGTSPYEQYF.